The TCR beta chain under discussion was sequenced for a study of cytomegalovirus exposure and HLA in healthy donors. The donors were part of the 120-subject validation cohort, which stood apart from the approximately 640-subject first cohort. Sequenced by immunoSEQ multiplex PCR; TCRdb stores in-frame clones only, minus some. The sample contains a few hundred thousand clones, 86% of which appear only once. General study results and limits: It was found in a later analysis that first-cohort TCR clusters tended to co-occur in the approximately 120 validation repertoires. Cytomegalovirus status was reportedly diagnosed by the classifier with high sensitivity and specificity. Among TCR beta chains, those listed as cytomegalovirus-associated numbered over 150.

In regard to this clone: Its antigen is still unknown.

This clonotype was sampled from a woman aged 18-29 years in good health and CMV-seronegative. Sequenced material: PBMCs.

The CDR3 nucleotides read TGTGCCAGCAGCCCGGGCGGGTCCTACAATGAGCAGTTCTTC. The encoded protein is CASSPGGSYNEQFF. This chain connects TRBV11-3 to TRBJ2-1, with D perhaps TRBD2 (5 bases). The CDR3 totals 14 residues. Germline loops: CDR1 SGHNT, CDR2 YENEEA. V lost 5 bases to trimming and J lost 1 base, with 9 bases between them.